A selection of T cell receptor beta chains follows, all from one sample in a study of shared clonotypes between healthy human individuals. Profiling relied on immunoSEQ multiplex PCR, and the TCRdb table lists in-frame clones only, not all of them. In the table there are 2 million to 2.5 million clones, 93% of which are singletons. Sequenced material: naive CD8+ T cells from PBMCs. The receptors originated from a man younger than 30 in good health. Some clones in this sample may be carry-over from other donors' samples. CDR3s include the opening cysteine and the closing phenylalanine or tryptophan.

j_call	v_call	cdr3_aa
TRBJ2-4	TRBV5-6	CASSRTSGKGAKNIQYF
TRBJ1-2	TRBV6-1	CASSVRLRGYTF
TRBJ1-1	TRBV7-9	CASSLTDRAPEAFF
TRBJ1-2	TRBV27	CASSPWDNYGYTF
TRBJ2-1	TRBV5-1	CASSLASGVNEQFF
TRBJ2-7	TRBV6-6	CASSYGGQHYEQYF
TRBJ2-7	TRBV9	CASSVGVGSSSYEQYF
TRBJ2-4	TRBV4-1	CASSLQYF
TRBJ2-7	TRBV28	CASRRGGTYEQYF
TRBJ1-3	TRBV29-1	CSVVEGSGNTIYF
TRBJ1-2	TRBV7-9	CASSPPYGDSYTF
TRBJ1-5	TRBV28	CASSLEFRAGTRGQPQHF
TRBJ1-2	TRBV27	CASRERGLGNGYTF
TRBJ2-1	TRBV25-1	CASSEEMRSSYNEQFF
TRBJ2-6	TRBV7-9	CASTGRTGGSSGANVLTF
TRBJ2-7	TRBV10-1	CASSDVSSYEQYF
TRBJ1-5	TRBV6-1	CASIPRESYQPQHF
TRBJ1-1	TRBV13	CASSNGTHHEAFF
-	TRBV2	CASNTRAGVIEQYF
TRBJ2-3	TRBV19	CASSTASPDTQYF
TRBJ2-7	TRBV29-1	CSVRSGASYEQYF
TRBJ2-6	TRBV9	CASSPTPGGGIGANVLTF
TRBJ2-1	TRBV11-3	CASSRAGTGEHNEQFF
TRBJ1-5	TRBV6-6	CASSYGIGQPQHF
TRBJ2-7	TRBV29-1	CSVEVRDYEQYF
TRBJ2-2	TRBV9	CASSLASGRALGELFF
TRBJ2-7	TRBV4-1	CASSRGRGYEQYF
TRBJ1-4	TRBV7-6	CASSPEGSAGDEKLFF
TRBJ2-1	TRBV4-1	CASSTGLADNEQFF
TRBJ2-7	TRBV7-9	CASSRVLGGDEQYF
TRBJ2-3	TRBV4-1	CASSQRGTATSTDTQYF
TRBJ2-7	TRBV7-6	CASSPLRDKAYEKYF
TRBJ2-2	TRBV29-1	CSLRDRDTGELFF
TRBJ2-7	TRBV14	CASSQYGGAENEQYF
TRBJ2-1	TRBV5-6	CASSATSGNEQFF
TRBJ2-7	TRBV11-3	CASSLRAGAGEQYF
TRBJ2-1	TRBV5-1	CASSWDLAYNEQFF
TRBJ2-7	TRBV6-5	CASSLNPYEQYF
TRBJ2-7	TRBV28	CASNLERGSSYEQYF
TRBJ2-1	TRBV14	CASSQERAVRLTFF
TRBJ2-3	TRBV7-9	CASSRLAGPTDTQYF
TRBJ2-3	TRBV28	CASSQRGGDTQYF
TRBJ2-5	TRBV7-6	CASSLRAFSEETQYF
TRBJ1-2	TRBV9	CASSVGKEITSYGYTF
TRBJ1-2	TRBV2	CASSTPSGQNGYTF
TRBJ2-1	TRBV7-9	CASRPRRGRGRNEQFF
TRBJ2-7	TRBV13	CASSTWTDNYEQYF
TRBJ1-1	TRBV27	CASSLVGGGQGAPRTEAFF